These 12 T cell receptor beta chains share one sample of origin, sequenced in a study of blood T cell repertoires in COVID-19. Some clones are missing from TCRdb's copy, which holds only in-frame ones; the method was immunoSEQ multiplex PCR. Of 63,000 or so clones in the sample, roughly nine tenths were seen once. Material for sequencing was peripheral blood. The source is a man between 65 and 85 years old with active COVID-19.

V is TRBV2 and J is TRBJ2-7; 10 bases are a match to TRBD2. There are 14 residues in the CDR3. CDR1 and CDR2 (germline): SNHLY, FYNNEI. The junction had 3 bases not matched to a gene; V was cut back by 3 bases and J by 4 bases. CDR3 in amino acids: CASSEEAGGYEQYF. The CDR3, as DNA: TGTGCCAGCAGTGAGGAAGCGGGAGGGTACGAGCAGTACTTC.

Worth noting for this clone: One end of the junction is discordant with germline, which a read error may explain. The chain carries TRBV7-9 and TRBJ1-2; D ambiguous. CDR1 is SEHNR and CDR2 is FQNEAQ in the germline V gene (reference sequence). The CDR3 is 13 amino acids. CDR3 loop: CASSNDAYYGYTF. CDR3 coding DNA: TGTGCCAGCAGCAACGATGCTTACTATGGCTACACCTTT.

In the case of this clone: A read error may account for a junction end that differs from germline. This chain connects TRBV7-7 to TRBJ2-5, with D possibly being TRBD2 (5 bases). CDR1 SSHAT and CDR2 FNYEAQ come from the germline V gene (reference sequence). This CDR3 has 17 residues. The DNA for the CDR3 is TGTGCTAGCAGCTTAAAGCCGCGGGCAACCTCCCAAGAGACCCAGTACTTC. Protein sequence: CASSLKPRATSQETQYF.

In DNA form, the CDR3 reads TGTGCCAGCAGCCACCCCAACGAGGGCGAAGAGACCCAGTACTTC. This gives the protein CASSHPNEGEETQYF. The chain has TRBV5-4 and TRBJ2-5, with D possibly being TRBD2 (5 bases). With 4 bases removed from V and 3 bases from J, the gap between germline ends came to 16 bases. Germline-derived CDR1 and CDR2 are SGHNT and YYREEE (reference sequence). This CDR3 region has 15 residues.

This clone has just one count. The chain carries TRBV6-6 and TRBJ2-1; D gene unclear. The CDR3 has 13 amino acids. Germline-derived CDR1 and CDR2 are MNHNY and SVGAGI (reference sequence). Trimming removed 0 bases at V and 9 bases at J, with 9 bases between. The CDR3 here is CASSYSGVGEQFF. The CDR3 DNA follows: TGTGCCAGCAGTTACTCGGGCGTAGGTGAGCAGTTCTTC.

The J gene is TRBJ1-6, the V gene TRBV3-1 (or the pseudogene TRBV3-2); maybe TRBD1 (6 bases). The CDR3 sequence is 17 residues long. Trimming left V 1 base short and J 7 bases short, with 17 bases between. Per germline, CDR1 LGHDT and CDR2 YNNKEL (reference sequence). The CDR3 nucleotides read TGTGCCAGCAGCCAAGCGGGGGGGGCTCCGGGGAATTCACCCCTCCACTTT. Translating gives CASSQAGGAPGNSPLHF.

J is TRBJ2-7 and V is TRBV25-1; 9 nucleotides align to TRBD1. CDR1 and CDR2 (germline): MGHDK, SYGVNS. This CDR3 region has 15 residues. With V trimmed by 5 bases and J by 0 bases, 5 bases remained unmatched. CDR3 DNA sequence: TGTGCCAGCAGTCCCCGGGACAGGGCCTCCTACGAGCAGTACTTC. The encoded protein is CASSPRDRASYEQYF.

The chain couples TRBV6-6 to TRBJ2-4; weak D call: TRBD2 (6 bases). The germline CDR1 and CDR2 sequences are MNHNY and SVGAGI (reference sequence). This CDR3 contains 14 residues. With 6 bases removed from V and 5 bases from J, the gap between germline ends came to 14 bases. The CDR3: CASSLDGGENIQYF. The DNA for the CDR3 is TGTGCCAGCAGCCTCGACGGCGGGGAAAACATTCAGTACTTC.

This clone showed up just once. The rearrangement links TRBV24-1 to TRBJ2-7, with D perhaps matching TRBD2 (6 bases). The CDR3 contains 14 residues. Germline CDR1 is KGHDR and CDR2 is SFDVKD. V lost 3 bases, J lost 0 bases, and 8 bases lay in between. The CDR3 reads CATSDRGSSYEQYF. The CDR3 bases are TGTGCCACCAGTGATCGGGGGTCCTCCTACGAGCAGTACTTC.

V gene TRBV5-1 combines with J gene TRBJ2-7, with 8 bases lining up with TRBD2. Germline V gene sequence: CDR1 SGHRS, CDR2 YFSETQ. The CDR3 contains 17 residues. The V gene end was trimmed by 4 bases and the J gene end by 6 bases; junction bases not matched to a gene: 18. The CDR3 DNA follows: TGCGCCAGCAGCCCCCGTTTTTCCTACCGGGAGGGCTCCGAGCAGTACTTC. Translating it yields CASSPRFSYREGSEQYF.

This sequence joins TRBV6-5 and TRBJ1-2, with TRBD1 identical over 12 bases. Germline V gene data show CDR1 as MNHEY and CDR2 as SVGAGI. The CDR3 is made up of 15 amino acids. Losses at the gene ends were 4 bases for V and 3 bases for J; bases not matched to a gene: 3. In DNA form, the CDR3 reads TGTGCCAGCAGTTCCGGGACAGGGGGCCACTATGGCTACACCTTC. This codes for CASSSGTGGHYGYTF.

The chain has TRBV10-3 and TRBJ2-3, with 11 bases aligning to TRBD2. Germline V lookup: CDR1 ENHRY, CDR2 SYGVKD. The CDR3 is 16 residues long. After removal of 4 bases from V and 0 bases from J, the junction contained 3 bases not matched to a gene. This chain's CDR3 is CAISARLAGSTDTQYF. The CDR3 coding sequence is TGTGCCATCAGTGCGAGACTAGCGGGGAGCACAGATACGCAGTATTTT.